The 29 T cell receptor beta chains presented below share a single source sample, sequenced in a study of blood T cell repertoires in COVID-19. Data came from immunoSEQ multiplex PCR; TCRdb stores just in-frame clones and leaves some out. Here the sample spans about 73,000 clones, about 73% being singletons. Sequenced: peripheral blood. All receptors derive from a man aged 60 to 75 with acute or convalescent COVID-19.

There are a few counts of this clone. V and J are TRBV6-6 and TRBJ2-7; D perhaps matches TRBD1 (6 bases). The germline V gene encodes CDR1 MNHNY and CDR2 SVGAGI (reference sequence). This CDR3 contains 15 residues. V was shortened by 6 bases and J by 2 bases, with 17 bases between the two germline ends. CDR3 sequence: CASSLGSGEAYEQYV. CDR3 nucleotide sequence: TGTGCCAGCAGCCTGGGGTCAGGGGAAGCCTACGAGCAGTACGTC.

The V gene is TRBV5-1, the J gene TRBJ2-3; tentatively, D is TRBD2 (5 bases). Germline V gene lookup returns CDR1 SGHRS and CDR2 YFSETQ. Trimming left V 3 bases short and J 0 bases short, with 14 bases between. This CDR3 has 16 residues. CDR3 in DNA: TGCGCCAGCAGCTGGTGGAGGCCTTCTAGCACAGATACGCAGTATTTT. It is translated as CASSWWRPSSTDTQYF.

The chain employs TRBV5-4 and TRBJ2-7; 9 bases line up with TRBD1. Germline assignment: CDR1 SGHNT and CDR2 YYREEE (reference sequence). V shed 3 bases and J 3 bases; nucleotides not matched to a gene: 4. This CDR3 has 14 amino acids. The CDR3 loop is CASSSGQGFYEQYF. In DNA, the CDR3 is TGTGCCAGCAGCTCGGGACAGGGCTTCTACGAGCAGTACTTC. The variable domain in full, completed from reference TRBV5-4 and TRBJ2-7, reads ETGVTQSPTHLIKTRGQQVTLRCSSQSGHNTVSWYQQALGQGPQFIFQYYREEENGRGNFPPRFSGLQFPNYSSELNVNALELDDSALYLCASSSGQGFYEQYFGPGTRLTVT.

This rearrangement joins TRBV23-1 to TRBJ1-6; D remains unclear. TRBV23-1 is assigned to the ORF class and has an uncertain function. Trimming cost V 1 base and J 0 bases, with 10 bases left between them. This CDR3 has 17 amino acids. The CDR3 reads CASSQFFFSSYNSPLHF. CDR3 sequence (DNA): TGCGCCAGCAGTCAATTTTTCTTTAGCTCCTATAATTCACCCCTCCACTTT.

The chain recombines TRBV19 with TRBJ2-3, with D perhaps matching TRBD2 (6 bases). Germline V gives CDR1 LNHDA, CDR2 SQIVND (reference sequence). V dropped 4 bases and J dropped 2 bases, with 13 bases sitting between them. CDR3 length: 15 amino acids. Here the CDR3 DNA reads TGTGCCAGTAGTAGACCGGGGGTTAACACAGATACGCAGTATTTT. This sequence encodes CASSRPGVNTDTQYF. Using reference TRBV19 and TRBJ2-3 for the parts outside the CDR3, the full variable domain is DGGITQSPKYLFRKEGQNVTLSCEQNLNHDAMYWYRQDPGQGLRLIYYSQIVNDFQKGDIAEGYSVSREKKESFPLTVTSAQKNPTAFYLCASSRPGVNTDTQYFGPGTRLTVL.

This chain links TRBV10-3 with TRBJ1-4; unclear D gene. The germline CDR1 and CDR2 sequences are ENHRY and SYGVKD. V shed 4 bases and J shed 3 bases, with 15 bases lying between them. The CDR3 has 16 amino acids. The CDR3 sequence is CAISGVQSPANEKLFF. Here the CDR3 DNA reads TGTGCCATCAGTGGTGTACAGTCCCCGGCTAATGAAAAACTGTTTTTT.

This sequence joins TRBV6-5 and TRBJ2-7, with 11 bases identical to TRBD1. Germline V CDR1 and CDR2: MNHEY, SVGAGI. The CDR3 has 15 residues. V trimming: 6 bases; J trimming: 1 base; junction bases outside the gene matches: 5. The CDR3 DNA sequence: TGTGCCAGCAGGCCGGGACAGGGGGGATCCTACGAGCAGTACTTC. Its protein is CASRPGQGGSYEQYF.

V usage is TRBV7-7 and J usage is TRBJ2-7; D might be TRBD1 (6 bases). Trimming took 5 bases from V and 3 from J, leaving 20 bases between them. Germline V lookup: CDR1 SSHAT, CDR2 FNYEAQ (reference sequence). CDR3 length: 16 residues. CDR3: CASSNQKSGHIYEQYV. In DNA, the CDR3 is TGTGCCAGCAGCAACCAGAAATCGGGACATATCTACGAGCAGTACGTC.

This CDR3 is CASSLTDSNQPQHF. The CDR3 nucleotides read TGTGCCAGCAGCCTTACAGATAGCAATCAGCCCCAGCATTTT. The chain is built from TRBV28 and TRBJ1-5; D unresolved. This CDR3 comprises 14 residues. The ends were cut back, 6 bases at V and 0 bases at J, with 9 bases in the middle. Germline V gene sequence: CDR1 MDHEN, CDR2 SYDVKM.

A remark on this clone: The DNA is omitted, as the CDR3 cannot be located on it reliably, and the CDR3 follows TCRdb's listing. The CDR3 reads CATSDLAQAGANVLTF. This rearrangement joins TRBV24-1 to TRBJ2-6; the D segment call TRBD1 is taken from the table without a DNA check. A total of 16 residues make up the CDR3, ends included. Germline V gene sequence: CDR1 KGHDR, CDR2 SFDVKD.

V usage is TRBV25-1 and J usage is TRBJ2-1; 7 nucleotides align to TRBD2. J gave up 6 bases and V 1 base, and 9 bases lay outside the gene matches. CDR3 length: 16 residues. Germline CDR1 and CDR2: MGHDK and SYGVNS. The DNA of the CDR3 is TGTGCCAGCAGTGAATTTGGGGGGGGTTACGGCAATGAGCAGTTCTTC. It yields the protein CASSEFGGGYGNEQFF.

J is TRBJ2-3 and V is TRBV6-1, with TRBD1 matching over 9 bases. V trimming: 1 base; J trimming: 7 bases; junction bases outside the gene matches: 15. The CDR3 contains 18 residues. Germline CDR1 reads MNHNS; CDR2 reads SASEGT. Here the CDR3 reads CASSEEFFPGGTGNTQYF. The CDR3 nucleotides read TGTGCCAGCAGTGAAGAGTTCTTTCCAGGCGGGACAGGGAATACGCAGTATTTT.

This clone showed up just once. The rearrangement joins TRBV6-8 to TRBJ2-7; 9 nucleotides match TRBD2. With 9 bases clipped from V and 5 bases from J, the junction kept 5 bases outside the gene matches. From germline, CDR1 is MNHGY and CDR2 SAAAGT. The CDR3 has 12 residues. DNA for the CDR3: TGTGCCAGGATCGGCGGGGGGGACGAGCAGTACGTC. This sequence encodes CARIGGGDEQYV.

The chain couples TRBV11-2 to TRBJ2-5; D gene unclear. Looked up from germline, CDR1 is SGHAT and CDR2 is FQNNGV. Trimming cost V 4 bases and J 2 bases, with 11 bases left between them. This CDR3 comprises 14 residues. DNA of the CDR3: TGTGCCAGCAGCTGGGTGGAGTCGCAAGAGACCCAGTACTTC. Its translation: CASSWVESQETQYF.

The chain carries TRBV5-6 and TRBJ2-5, with 10 nucleotides matching TRBD1. The CDR3 covers 14 residues. The V and J ends lost 3 bases and 4 bases, in that order; junction bases with no gene match: 3. CDR1 and CDR2 (germline): SGHDT, YYEEEE. This CDR3 reads CASSYDRGRETQYF. CDR3 in DNA: TGTGCCAGCAGCTACGACAGGGGGCGAGAGACCCAGTACTTC.

This clone came up a few times. This chain links TRBV3-1 (or the pseudogene TRBV3-2) with TRBJ1-3; no reliable D call. This CDR3 contains 15 residues. With 0 bases removed from V and 0 bases from J, the gap between germline ends came to 6 bases. Per germline, CDR1 LGHDT and CDR2 YNNKEL (reference sequence). CDR3 protein: CASSQDASSGNTIYF. CDR3 coding DNA: TGTGCCAGCAGCCAAGATGCCAGCTCTGGAAACACCATATATTTT.

This chain joins TRBV7-3 and TRBJ1-1; 9 bases agree with TRBD1. With 3 bases clipped from V and 6 bases from J, the junction kept 8 bases outside the gene matches. Germline values: CDR1 SGHTA, CDR2 FQGTGA. The CDR3 spans 15 residues. CDR3 loop: CASSFQGQGTAEAFF. CDR3 DNA: TGTGCCAGCAGCTTCCAAGGACAGGGGACCGCTGAAGCTTTCTTT.

J is TRBJ1-4 and V is TRBV6-2 or TRBV6-3, with 11 bases matching TRBD1. J was trimmed by 7 bases and V by 6 bases; bases with no gene match: 7. The CDR3 runs to 15 residues. Germline CDR1 is MNHEY and CDR2 is SVGEGT. The CDR3 DNA reads TGTGCCAGCAGCCCCGGACAGGGGGCAAGTGAAAAACTGTTTTTT. Translation: CASSPGQGASEKLFF.

The rearrangement uses TRBV18 and TRBJ2-7; D is ambiguous. The CDR3 consists of 14 residues. CDR1 is KGHSH and CDR2 is LQKENI in the germline V gene. V gave up 0 bases and J gave up 2 bases, with 8 bases separating them. The DNA of the CDR3 is TGTGCCAGCTCACCACCGGCAATCCCCTACGAGCAGTACGTC. Its translation is CASSPPAIPYEQYV.

The chain combines TRBV18 with TRBJ2-3, with 7 bases lining up with TRBD2. The V gene end was trimmed by 0 bases and the J gene end by 1 base; junction bases not matched to a gene: 4. CDR3 length: 16 amino acids. From germline, CDR1 is KGHSH and CDR2 LQKENI. CDR3 in DNA: TGTGCCAGCTCACCACCGAACCGGGGGGGCACAGATACGCAGTATTTT. Protein sequence: CASSPPNRGGTDTQYF.

The genes are TRBV4-1 and TRBJ2-1; 7 bases fit TRBD1. CDR1 is MGHRA, CDR2 YSYEKL, per germline. The CDR3 extends over 13 amino acids. V was clipped by 3 bases and J by 9 bases; unmatched bases: 5. The CDR3: CASSHGDRAEQFF. The CDR3 DNA is TGCGCCAGCAGCCACGGCGACAGGGCTGAGCAGTTCTTC.

This chain links TRBV10-2 with TRBJ2-3, with TRBD1 identical over 7 bases. Looked up from germline, CDR1 is WSHSY and CDR2 is SAAADI. The length of the CDR3 is 15 residues. V was pared by 6 bases and J by 0 bases, with 6 bases of the junction left unmatched. The CDR3 nucleotides read TGCGCCAGCAGACCCGACAGGGCGAGCACAGATACGCAGTATTTT. This sequence encodes CASRPDRASTDTQYF.

This chain joins TRBV28 and TRBJ1-2; 7 nucleotides align to TRBD1. This CDR3 region has 14 residues. CDR1 and CDR2 (germline): MDHEN, SYDVKM. Trimming removed 4 bases from V and 4 bases from J; junction bases left unmatched: 6. CDR3: CASSSPDRRYGYTF. Here the CDR3 DNA reads TGTGCCAGCAGTTCTCCGGACAGGCGCTATGGCTACACCTTC.

The chain uses TRBV27 and TRBJ1-4; tentative D call: TRBD1 (5 bases). The CDR3 runs to 13 residues. Trimming stripped 8 bases from V and 8 bases from J, with 15 bases between. Germline V gene data show CDR1 as MNHEY and CDR2 as SMNVEV (reference sequence). CDR3 DNA: TGTGCCAGCTTAAGTCTGGGGGGAGAAAAACTGTTTTTT. This sequence encodes CASLSLGGEKLFF.

This clone was seen once. The chain has TRBV5-4 and TRBJ2-1, with D perhaps matching TRBD2 (6 bases). This CDR3 is built from 15 residues. Trimming removed 2 bases from V and 7 bases from J, with 16 bases in between. Per the germline V gene, CDR1 is SGHNT and CDR2 is YYREEE (reference sequence). The CDR3 region has the DNA TGTGCCAGCAGCTTCGCGTCATCGGCGGGGAATGAGCAGTTCTTC. Encoded protein: CASSFASSAGNEQFF.

The rearrangement uses TRBV11-3 and TRBJ1-1, with D uncertain. Germline CDR1 SGHNT, CDR2 YENEEA. The ends were cut back, 1 base at V and 4 bases at J, with 7 bases in the middle. The CDR3 sequence is 13 residues long. The CDR3 DNA sequence: TGTGCCAGCAGCTTAGCCAGGTTCACTGAAGCTTTCTTT. Translated: CASSLARFTEAFF.

The rearrangement joins TRBV29-1 to TRBJ1-3; a weak D match, TRBD1 (6 bases). The CDR3 is 13 residues long. The germline V gene has CDR1 SQVTM and CDR2 ANQGSEA. V was shortened by 6 bases and J by 3 bases, with 12 bases between the two germline ends. The CDR3 loop reads CSVRGGSGNTIYF. CDR3 DNA sequence: TGCAGCGTACGCGGGGGCAGTGGAAACACCATATATTTT.

This chain links TRBV7-7 with TRBJ2-5; the D gene is possibly TRBD2 (6 bases). Trimming pared 2 bases from V and 1 base from J, leaving 11 bases between. Germline loops: CDR1 SSHAT, CDR2 FNYEAQ (reference sequence). The CDR3 has 15 residues. CDR3 sequence (DNA): TGTGCCAGCAGCTTACCGGGGGAGATCCAAGAGACCCAGTACTTC. As protein: CASSLPGEIQETQYF.

The rearrangement joins TRBV6-5 to TRBJ2-1, with a tentative D call TRBD1 (6 bases). The germline CDR1 and CDR2 sequences are MNHEY and SVGAGI. The CDR3 extends over 13 amino acids. With 6 bases removed from V and 5 bases from J, the gap between germline ends came to 11 bases. For the CDR3, the DNA is TGTGCCAGCAGACTCGACAGGAACAATGAGCAGTTCTTC. Protein product: CASRLDRNNEQFF.